This T cell receptor beta chain was obtained from a study of immune characterization of retroperitoneal liposarcoma. CDR1 is MNHGY, CDR2 SAAAGT, per germline. This CDR3 spans 13 amino acids. MiXCR was run by TCRdb on the PCR reads, yielding one entry per CDR3 protein. The sample carries over a thousand distinct CDR3 sequences, about 47% recorded once. Material: tumor tissue. V gene TRBV6-8 combines with J gene TRBJ2-7; D possibly corresponds to TRBD2 (5 bases). The receptor was derived from a female donor with retroperitoneal liposarcoma. The CDR3, as DNA: TGTGCTTCCGCCGAGGGCAGCTCCTACGAGCAGTACTTC. Translating it yields CASAEGSSYEQYF.